The 4 T cell receptor beta chains reported below all come from one sample, sequenced in a study of CD8 T cells in ankylosing spondylitis. TCRdb called the 5' RACE reads again in MiXCR, with one record for every CDR3 protein. The sample shows fewer than 25,000 distinct CDR3 sequences, 10% to 15% of them seen only once. Sequences were obtained from blood. The origin of the receptors is a male donor with ankylosing spondylitis or in good health (not recorded which).

In this sample, this clonotype turned up many times. The chain carries TRBV29-1 and TRBJ2-2, with TRBD1 identical over 8 bases. Looked up from germline, CDR1 is SQVTM and CDR2 is ANQGSEA. V lost 4 bases to trimming and J lost 6 bases; unmatched junction nucleotides: 4. This CDR3 is 13 amino acids long. The CDR3 reads CSVGVTGAGELFF. The CDR3 DNA reads as TGCAGCGTTGGGGTGACAGGGGCCGGGGAGCTGTTTTTT.

V is TRBV9 and J is TRBJ2-3; D may be TRBD1 or TRBD2 (5 bases each). This CDR3 is built from 15 residues. The V end was cut by 4 bases, the J end by 0 bases, with 12 bases between. CDR1 is SGDLS, CDR2 YYNGEE, per germline. The CDR3 spells CASSRGARSTDTQYF. CDR3 nucleotide sequence: TGTGCCAGCAGCCGAGGGGCGAGGAGCACAGATACGCAGTATTTT.

The CDR3 protein is CASSWGGEDTQYF. The DNA for the CDR3 is TGTGCCAGCAGTTGGGGGGGTGAAGATACGCAGTATTTT. The chain recombines TRBV28 with TRBJ2-3, with 7 bases lining up with TRBD2. Germline lookup yields CDR1 MDHEN and CDR2 SYDVKM. The CDR3 loop spans 13 amino acids. V lost 4 bases to trimming and J lost 5 bases; unmatched junction nucleotides: 3.

This rearrangement joins TRBV28 to TRBJ2-5; 8 bases align to TRBD2. The V segment lost 6 bases and the J segment 3 bases; nucleotides outside the gene matches: 12. Germline V CDR1 and CDR2: MDHEN, SYDVKM. CDR3 length equals 16 residues. CDR3 region: CASSLSGTRFEETQYF. CDR3 nucleotide sequence: TGTGCCAGCAGCCTGTCCGGGACTAGGTTCGAAGAGACCCAGTACTTC.